This T cell receptor beta chain appears in the sequencing data of a study of blood T cell repertoires in COVID-19. Study information: T cells, B-cell-depleted T cells, or PBMCs supplied cDNA or gDNA.

This clone was counted between two and nine times. Across fewer than 25 US areas, participants ranged in age from 18 to 89 years. Each participant's cohort was designated according to participant-reported clinical history. As processed by the authors: Amplifying reference gene primers gave estimates of nucleated cell counts. TCRdb's table, derived via immunoSEQ multiplex PCR, lists solely in-frame clones and lacks some. V and J calls and clone size come straight from that table; D and trimming were deduced from the DNA. The repertoire holds approximately 450,000 clones, with 70% to 90% as singletons. V lost 2 bases and J 0 bases, leaving 3 bases between the germline ends. Germline V lookup: CDR1 MNHEY, CDR2 SMNVEV (reference sequence). The CDR3 is made up of 13 amino acids.

Sample: PBMCs or T cells enriched from blood (not recorded which). This chain joins TRBV27 and TRBJ2-3, with D unresolved. The source is a woman aged 18-29 years with acute COVID-19. The CDR3 here is CASSLTSTDTQYF. The CDR3 DNA sequence: TGTGCCAGCAGTTTAACTAGCACAGATACGCAGTATTTT.